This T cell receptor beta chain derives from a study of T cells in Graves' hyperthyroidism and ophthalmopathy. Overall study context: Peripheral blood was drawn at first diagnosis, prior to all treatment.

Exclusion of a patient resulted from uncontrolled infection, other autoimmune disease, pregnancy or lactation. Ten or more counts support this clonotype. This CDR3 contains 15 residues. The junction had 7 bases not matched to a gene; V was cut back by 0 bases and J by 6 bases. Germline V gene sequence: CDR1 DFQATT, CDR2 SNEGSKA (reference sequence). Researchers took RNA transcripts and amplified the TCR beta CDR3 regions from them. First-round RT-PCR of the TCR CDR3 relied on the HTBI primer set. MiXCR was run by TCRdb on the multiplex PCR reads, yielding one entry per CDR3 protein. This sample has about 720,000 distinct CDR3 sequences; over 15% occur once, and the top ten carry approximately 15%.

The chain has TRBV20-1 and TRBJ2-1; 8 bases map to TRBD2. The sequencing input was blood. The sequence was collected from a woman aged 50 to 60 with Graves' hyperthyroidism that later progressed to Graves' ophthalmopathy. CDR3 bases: TGCAGTGCTAGAGATACGGGGGGGGGCCGCAATGAGCAGTTCTTC. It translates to CSARDTGGGRNEQFF.